The 11 T cell receptor beta chains reported below all come from one sample, sequenced in a study of regulatory T cells in long-lasting Graves disease. HTBI primers from iRepertoire and Arm-PCR of CDR3 regions yielded the TCR beta libraries. Using its own MiXCR run on the multiplex PCR reads, TCRdb lists one record per CDR3 protein. Counted here are 580,000 or so distinct CDR3 sequences, more than 15% occurring once; the ten biggest clones make up 12%. The time point here: newly diagnosed GD, antithyroid drugs for less than 3 months. PBMC RNA was the source of the TCR library. The same data also went into a second study, on T cells in Graves' hyperthyroidism and ophthalmopathy.

Sequences were derived from peripheral blood mononuclear cells (PBMCs), sampled at new diagnosis, from a patient treated with antithyroid drugs. Receptor source: a man between 18 and 29 years old with Graves disease.

The chain is built from TRBV10-1 and TRBJ1-1, with D possibly being TRBD1 (5 bases). The CDR3 sequence is 14 residues long. CDR1 and CDR2 from the germline V gene are WNHNN and SYGVQD (reference sequence). V lost 0 bases to trimming and J lost 6 bases, with 11 bases between them. The CDR3 nucleotides read TGCGCCAGCAGTGAGTCGATCGAAGGGGCTGAAGCTTTCTTT. This encodes CASSESIEGAEAFF.

Ten or more counts support this clonotype. The rearrangement links TRBV20-1 to TRBJ2-1, with D possibly TRBD2 on 6 matching bases. The V and J ends lost 1 base and 0 bases respectively, with 10 bases between them. The germline V gene encodes CDR1 DFQATT and CDR2 SNEGSKA (reference sequence). CDR3 length: 15 amino acids. For the CDR3, the DNA is TGCAGTGCTAGAGGGGCGGAGGGCTCCTACAATGAGCAGTTCTTC. It specifies CSARGAEGSYNEQFF.

This clonotype has ten or more counts. This chain uses TRBV2 with TRBJ1-2; the D is unclear. Germline values: CDR1 SNHLY, CDR2 FYNNEI. Trimming stripped 7 bases from V and 3 bases from J, with 12 bases between. The CDR3 sequence is 13 residues long. The CDR3 bases are TGTGCCAGCATCGCGGGGAGCGACTATGGCTACACCTTC. Amino acid sequence: CASIAGSDYGYTF.

In its sample, this clonotype was seen a few times. A junction end diverges from the germline sequence, so it may reflect a read error. The chain joins TRBV6-1 to TRBJ2-1, with D unclear. Germline values: CDR1 MNHNS, CDR2 SASEGT. This CDR3 is built from 15 residues. The CDR3 coding sequence is TGTGCCAGCAGGGAAGACACTAACTCCTACAATGAGCAGTTCTTC. Encoded protein: CASREDTNSYNEQFF.

This chain links TRBV28 with TRBJ2-7; possible D gene TRBD1, 5 bases. V dropped 10 bases and J dropped 0 bases, with 13 bases sitting between them. CDR1 MDHEN and CDR2 SYDVKM come from the germline V gene. The CDR3 is 13 amino acids. As DNA, the CDR3 is TGTGCCACCCTTCCAGGGTCCTCCTACGAGCAGTACTTC. As protein: CATLPGSSYEQYF.

This clonotype was counted ten times or more. The J gene is TRBJ2-5, the V gene TRBV7-2; tentatively, D is TRBD1 or TRBD2 (5 bases each). This CDR3 has 15 amino acids. Trimming took off 5 bases at V and 5 bases at J, with 18 bases between the two ends. Germline V gene data show CDR1 as SGHTA and CDR2 as FQGNSA. The DNA for the CDR3 is TGTGCCAGCAGCCCGATGCCGGGACCCGGGGAGACCCAGTACTTC. Protein: CASSPMPGPGETQYF.

The rearrangement links TRBV2 to TRBJ2-7; TRBD1 matches 9 bases. The CDR3 is made up of 14 amino acids. The trim removed 6 bases at V and 2 bases at J, leaving 5 bases unmatched. Germline V gene sequence: CDR1 SNHLY, CDR2 FYNNEI. Written as DNA, the CDR3 is TGTGCCAGCAGAACCGGGACAGGGACCTACGAGCAGTACTTC. It codes for CASRTGTGTYEQYF.

The J gene is TRBJ2-3, the V gene TRBV4-2, with 8 nucleotides matching TRBD2. The V gene's germline CDR1 is LGHNA and CDR2 YNFKEQ. CDR3 length: 15 residues. The J segment lost 1 base and the V segment lost 0 bases, leaving 0 bases of the junction unmatched. In DNA, the CDR3 is TGTGCCAGCAGCCAAGACGGGGGGGGCACAGATACGCAGTATTTT. This encodes CASSQDGGGTDTQYF.

This clonotype has at least ten counts. This rearrangement joins TRBV27 to TRBJ1-1; the D gene is possibly TRBD1 (5 bases). Germline V gene lookup returns CDR1 MNHEY and CDR2 SMNVEV (reference sequence). V lost 2 bases, J lost 2 bases, and 12 bases lay in between. The CDR3 contains 15 residues. This chain's CDR3 is CASSLRRRDNTEAFF. The CDR3 region has the DNA TGTGCCAGCAGTTTAAGGCGCAGGGACAACACTGAAGCTTTCTTT.

This clonotype occurred a few times. A read error is possible here, since a much larger clone lies one base away. The chain is built from TRBV15 and TRBJ2-1, with 7 bases matching TRBD1. The CDR3 consists of 17 residues. Germline lookup yields CDR1 LNHNV and CDR2 YYDKDF (reference sequence). Trimming at V came to 1 base and at J to 10 bases, leaving 16 bases not matched to a gene. In DNA, the CDR3 is TGTGCCACCAGCAGAGGAAGTCCCCGGGACAGCCCCTTGGAGCAGTTCTTC. Its protein is CATSRGSPRDSPLEQFF.

A single count supports this clonotype. A read error is likely here: a far larger clone is one base away. V usage is TRBV7-3 and J usage is TRBJ1-1; 7 bases fit TRBD1. J was trimmed by 3 bases and V by 5 bases; bases with no gene match: 6. Germline CDR1 SGHTA, CDR2 FQGTGA. The CDR3 contains 14 residues. The CDR3 DNA follows: TGTGCCAGCAGCCCCGGGACAGAGGACACTGAAGCTTTCTTT. It yields the protein CASSPGTEDTEAFF.